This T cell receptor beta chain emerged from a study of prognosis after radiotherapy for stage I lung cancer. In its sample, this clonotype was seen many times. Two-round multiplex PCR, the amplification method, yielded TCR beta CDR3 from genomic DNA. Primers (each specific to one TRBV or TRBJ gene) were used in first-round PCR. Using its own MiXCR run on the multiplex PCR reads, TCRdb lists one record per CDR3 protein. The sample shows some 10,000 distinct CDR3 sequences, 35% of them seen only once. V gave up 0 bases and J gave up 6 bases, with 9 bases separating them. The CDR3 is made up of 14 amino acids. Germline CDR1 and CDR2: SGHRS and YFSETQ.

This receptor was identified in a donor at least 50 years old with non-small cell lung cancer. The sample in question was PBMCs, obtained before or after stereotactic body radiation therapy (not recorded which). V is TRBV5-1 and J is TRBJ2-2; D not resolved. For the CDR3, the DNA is TGCGCCAGCAGCTTGGCCTGGTTGTCCGGGGAGCTGTTTTTT. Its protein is CASSLAWLSGELFF.